These 21 T cell receptor beta chains originate from one sample sequenced in a study of blood T cell repertoires in COVID-19. Repertoires were generated with immunoSEQ multiplex PCR, while TCRdb's copy carries only in-frame clones and drops some. The sample lists hundreds of thousands of clones, roughly 80% occurring once. Source material: peripheral blood. Receptor source: a woman older than 75 with acute or convalescent COVID-19.

The chain uses TRBV24-1 and TRBJ2-1, with TRBD2 identical over 12 bases. From germline, CDR1 is KGHDR and CDR2 SFDVKD. The CDR3 loop spans 16 amino acids. J lost 8 bases, V lost 3 bases, and 7 bases had no gene match. The CDR3 sequence: CATSDHSSGRVDEQFF. The CDR3 nucleotides are TGTGCCACCAGTGATCACTCTAGCGGGAGGGTCGATGAGCAGTTCTTC.

V is TRBV7-9 and J is TRBJ2-3; TRBD2 is a possible D gene (7 bases). CDR1 and CDR2 from the germline V gene are SEHNR and FQNEAQ (reference sequence). This CDR3 region has 16 residues. V was clipped by 1 base and J by 4 bases, with 15 bases between them. This chain's CDR3 is CASSLGRGASPDTQYF. CDR3 nucleotides: TGTGCCAGCAGCTTAGGACGGGGGGCCTCCCCAGATACGCAGTATTTT.

The V gene is TRBV7-2, the J gene TRBJ2-4; D is perhaps TRBD2 (5 bases). Trimming removed 5 bases from V and 0 bases from J, with 8 bases in between. There are 14 residues in the CDR3. CDR1 is SGHTA and CDR2 is FQGNSA in the germline V gene. CDR3 bases: TGTGCCAGCAGCCAGAGGGTAGCCAAAAACATTCAGTACTTC. It codes for CASSQRVAKNIQYF.

The chain links TRBV7-2 to TRBJ2-7; no reliable D call. Trimming took 2 bases from V and 3 from J, leaving 11 bases between them. From germline, CDR1 is SGHTA and CDR2 FQGNSA. The length of the CDR3 is 14 residues. This CDR3 reads CASSLSAALYEQYF. In nucleotides, the CDR3 is TGTGCCAGCAGCTTAAGCGCAGCCCTCTACGAGCAGTACTTC.

This chain uses TRBV30 with TRBJ1-5; tentatively, D is TRBD1 (5 bases). Per germline, CDR1 GTSNPN and CDR2 SVGIG (reference sequence). This CDR3 contains 13 residues. V lost 3 bases to trimming and J lost 0 bases, with 6 bases between them. Written as DNA, the CDR3 is TGTGCCTGGAGAGGACATAGCAATCAGCCCCAGCATTTT. Translated: CAWRGHSNQPQHF.

In DNA, the CDR3 is TGCGCCAGCAGCCAAGATTCTGTCGACAGGGGTAACGGTTCACCCCTCCACTTT. Residues: CASSQDSVDRGNGSPLHF. J is TRBJ1-6 and V is TRBV4-1; 8 bases fit TRBD1. Germline lookup yields CDR1 MGHRA and CDR2 YSYEKL. There are 18 residues in the CDR3. V dropped 0 bases and J dropped 9; count of bases not matched to a gene: 13.

This chain uses TRBV7-2 with TRBJ2-1; D is possibly TRBD2 (6 bases). The V gene lost 5 bases and the J gene lost 6 bases, with 8 bases spanning the gap. Germline V lookup: CDR1 SGHTA, CDR2 FQGNSA. This CDR3 contains 12 residues. In DNA form, the CDR3 reads TGTGCCAGCAGCCTGACTAGCAATGAGCAGTTCTTC. It yields the protein CASSLTSNEQFF.

The chain has TRBV7-8 and TRBJ1-1; the match to TRBD1 covers 8 bases. Trimming at V came to 0 bases and at J to 0 bases, leaving 3 bases not matched to a gene. Germline CDR1 and CDR2: SGHVS and FQNEAQ. The CDR3 is 16 residues long. Here the CDR3 reads CASSLAGQVMNTEAFF. DNA for the CDR3: TGTGCCAGCAGCTTAGCGGGACAGGTAATGAACACTGAAGCTTTCTTT.

This clone was observed a single time. This chain connects TRBV18 to TRBJ2-7; 9 bases match TRBD1. The length of the CDR3 is 15 residues. Germline lookup yields CDR1 KGHSH and CDR2 LQKENI. After removal of 4 bases from V and 5 bases from J, the junction contained 9 bases not matched to a gene. Here the CDR3 DNA reads TGTGCCAGCTCACATGACGGGACAGGGTCAAACGAGCAGTACTTC. It is translated as CASSHDGTGSNEQYF.

This sequence joins TRBV19 and TRBJ1-3, with D possibly TRBD1 on 5 matching bases. The CDR3 has 16 amino acids. With 5 bases removed from V and 1 base from J, the gap between germline ends came to 15 bases. Looked up from germline, CDR1 is LNHDA and CDR2 is SQIVND (reference sequence). CDR3 residues: CASSEEGLYSGNTIYF. In DNA, the CDR3 is TGTGCCAGTAGTGAGGAGGGGTTGTATTCTGGAAACACCATATATTTT.

The chain combines TRBV2 with TRBJ2-5; perhaps TRBD2 as D (5 bases). V lost 6 bases to trimming and J lost 1 base, with 12 bases between them. The CDR3 extends over 14 amino acids. Germline-derived CDR1 and CDR2 are SNHLY and FYNNEI. CDR3 sequence reads: CASSAGVLQETQYF. In DNA, the CDR3 is TGTGCCAGCAGCGCCGGGGTGCTCCAAGAGACCCAGTACTTC.

This clone occurred once. The J gene is TRBJ2-2, the V gene TRBV7-9; 8 nucleotides agree with TRBD2. Per the germline V gene, CDR1 is SEHNR and CDR2 is FQNEAQ (reference sequence). The trim removed 10 bases at V and 4 bases at J, leaving 8 bases unmatched. The CDR3 runs 14 residues. CDR3 DNA: TGTGCCATCTCAGCGGGGGATCGCACCGGGGAGCTGTTTTTT. This encodes CAISAGDRTGELFF.

This sequence joins TRBV30 and TRBJ1-2; 9 bases are shared with TRBD1. The CDR3 sequence is 13 residues long. Germline V gene sequence: CDR1 GTSNPN, CDR2 SVGIG (reference sequence). The junction had 7 bases not matched to a gene; V was cut back by 3 bases and J by 8 bases. For the CDR3, the DNA is TGTGCCTGGAGCTCCCAGACAGGGGGGGGCTACACCTTC. As protein: CAWSSQTGGGYTF. The full variable domain, rest sourced from reference TRBV30 and TRBJ1-2, is SQTIHQWPATLVQPVGSPLSLECTVEGTSNPNLYWYRQAAGRGLQLLFYSVGIGQISSEVPQNLSASRPQDRQFILSSKKLLLSDSGFYLCAWSSQTGGGYTFGSGTRLTVV.

The gene calls are TRBV11-1 and TRBJ1-2; 9 bases align to TRBD1. Germline loops: CDR1 SGHAT, CDR2 FQDESV (reference sequence). The CDR3 is made up of 15 amino acids. Unmatched junction bases numbered 8, after V lost 3 bases and J lost 6 bases. The CDR3 region is CASSFYRDREDGYTF. In DNA form, the CDR3 reads TGTGCCAGCAGCTTCTACCGGGACAGGGAGGATGGCTACACCTTC. Drawing the rest from reference TRBV11-1 and TRBJ1-2, the complete variable domain is EAEVAQSPRYKITEKSQAVAFWCDPISGHATLYWYRQILGQGPELLVQFQDESVVDDSQLPKDRFSAERLKGVDSTLKIQPAELGDSAMYLCASSFYRDREDGYTFGSGTRLTVV.

The CDR3 nucleotides are TGCGCCAGCAGCCAAGAAACCAAACTAGCGGGGGGCTACCAAGAGACCCAGTACTTC. As protein: CASSQETKLAGGYQETQYF. The genes are TRBV4-3 and TRBJ2-5; 12 nucleotides line up with TRBD2. The germline V gene has CDR1 LGHNA and CDR2 YSLEER. The V and J ends lost 0 bases and 0 bases, in that order; junction bases with no gene match: 8. CDR3 size: 19 residues.

The V call is TRBV18, the J call TRBJ2-2; a possible D gene is TRBD2 (5 bases). V lost 3 bases and J lost 1, with 6 bases in between. This CDR3 is built from 14 residues. The germline CDR1 and CDR2 sequences are KGHSH and LQKENI. CDR3 residues: CASSPAGNTGELFF. The CDR3 nucleotides are TGTGCCAGCTCACCTGCGGGGAACACCGGGGAGCTGTTTTTT.

This chain uses TRBV7-2 with TRBJ2-7; 11 bases fit TRBD1. Trimming took 5 bases from V and 5 from J; bases not matched to a gene: 5. CDR1 is SGHTA and CDR2 is FQGNSA in the germline V gene. This CDR3 comprises 14 residues. In nucleotides, the CDR3 is TGTGCCAGCAGCCGCGGACAGGGGGCAAACGAGCAGTACTTC. Its protein is CASSRGQGANEQYF.

This clone is a singleton in its sample. V gene TRBV5-1 combines with J gene TRBJ2-7; perhaps TRBD2 as D (6 bases). CDR1 SGHRS and CDR2 YFSETQ come from the germline V gene. Trimming took off 2 bases at V and 2 bases at J, with 11 bases between the two ends. This CDR3 comprises 14 residues. The CDR3 region is CASSFDSGPYEQYF. The CDR3 DNA is TGCGCCAGCAGCTTCGATAGCGGACCCTACGAGCAGTACTTC.

V is TRBV10-3 and J is TRBJ1-2; D possibly corresponds to TRBD1 (6 bases). The germline V and J ends were trimmed by 0 bases and 8 bases, with 16 bases remaining between them. The CDR3 has 15 amino acids. In germline, CDR1 is ENHRY, CDR2 SYGVKD. CDR3 nucleotide sequence: TGTGCCATCAGTGAGTCGGTTGGTGGGGGCCGGGGCTACACCTTC. Translated: CAISESVGGGRGYTF.

The chain joins TRBV7-3 to TRBJ2-2; possible D gene TRBD2, 5 bases. The germline CDR1 and CDR2 sequences are SGHTA and FQGTGA. Trimming took 4 bases from V and 0 from J, leaving 12 bases between them. This CDR3 has 16 amino acids. The CDR3 DNA reads TGTGCCAGCAGCTCTCGGACTGATGCGAACACCGGGGAGCTGTTTTTT. This translates into CASSSRTDANTGELFF.

The DNA of the CDR3 is TGTGCCAGCAGCCAGAGAGCGGGCCGGGAGGAGCTGTTTTTT. As protein: CASSQRAGREELFF. The chain carries TRBV7-2 and TRBJ2-2, with D perhaps matching TRBD2 (6 bases). Germline loops: CDR1 SGHTA, CDR2 FQGNSA. The V and J ends lost 5 bases and 10 bases respectively, with 17 bases between them. The length of the CDR3 is 14 residues.